These 25 T cell receptor beta chains were sequenced from one sample in a study of cytomegalovirus exposure and HLA in healthy donors. Measured with immunoSEQ multiplex PCR; TCRdb has only the in-frame clones, and not every one. The sample includes 150,000 to 200,000 clones, 84% seen only once; the top ten take 10% to 13%. Material: PBMCs. The origin of the receptors is a man younger than 40 in good health and CMV-seropositive.

This clone was detected once. The chain carries TRBV9 and TRBJ1-2; D gene uncertain. Germline V gene data show CDR1 as SGDLS and CDR2 as YYNGEE. The CDR3 extends over 15 amino acids. Trimming removed 4 bases from V and 4 bases from J, with 17 bases in between. As DNA, the CDR3 is TGTGCCAGCAGCCCCAGCTCCCCAGGCCGCTATGGCTACACCTTC. This gives the protein CASSPSSPGRYGYTF.

As concerns this clone: The same CDR3 is also encoded by other DNA sequences in this sample. V usage is TRBV28 and J usage is TRBJ2-3; TRBD2 is a possible D gene (6 bases). Trimming shortened V by 2 bases and J by 0 bases, and 9 bases separated the two germline ends. This CDR3 is built from 15 residues. CDR1 is MDHEN and CDR2 is SYDVKM in the germline V gene. CDR3 sequence: CASSLTSGSTDTQYF. In DNA form, the CDR3 reads TGTGCCAGCAGTTTAACCAGCGGGAGCACAGATACGCAGTATTTT.

The CDR3 sequence: CASSLDSLSYNEQFF. The CDR3 bases are TGTGCCAGCAGCTTGGACTCCCTATCTTACAATGAGCAGTTCTTC. This chain uses TRBV11-3 with TRBJ2-1, with D maybe TRBD2 (5 bases). Germline values: CDR1 SGHNT, CDR2 YENEEA. Trimming stripped 3 bases from V and 4 bases from J, with 13 bases between. The CDR3 consists of 15 residues.

V usage is TRBV6-1 and J usage is TRBJ2-7; no definite D call. This CDR3 is built from 13 residues. In germline, CDR1 is MNHNS, CDR2 SASEGT. The V gene lost 6 bases and the J gene lost 0 bases, with 9 bases spanning the gap. CDR3 loop: CASSGRSSYEQYF. In nucleotides, the CDR3 is TGTGCCAGCAGCGGTCGGAGCTCCTACGAGCAGTACTTC.

The gene calls are TRBV2 and TRBJ2-7; 10 bases line up with TRBD2. Germline assignment: CDR1 SNHLY and CDR2 FYNNEI. This CDR3 is built from 17 residues. J lost 4 bases, V lost 0 bases, and 9 bases had no gene match. The CDR3 spells CASSEARRASGSYEQYF. The CDR3 DNA reads TGTGCCAGCAGTGAAGCCAGAAGGGCTAGCGGGAGTTACGAGCAGTACTTC.

This rearrangement joins TRBV4-1 to TRBJ2-1, with a weak D call TRBD2 (5 bases). Trimming removed 4 bases at V and 0 bases at J, with 13 bases between. CDR3 length: 16 residues. From germline, CDR1 is MGHRA and CDR2 YSYEKL. The CDR3 loop is CASSLRVGSSYNEQFF. The CDR3 DNA is TGCGCCAGCAGCCTGAGGGTGGGTAGCTCCTACAATGAGCAGTTCTTC.

The chain couples TRBV28 to TRBJ1-2; D perhaps matches TRBD1 (5 bases). The length of the CDR3 is 13 residues. Germline lookup yields CDR1 MDHEN and CDR2 SYDVKM. The V and J ends lost 8 bases and 4 bases respectively, with 14 bases between them. CDR3 nucleotide sequence: TGTGCCAGCGTACGTGGACAAACCTATGGCTACACCTTC. Protein: CASVRGQTYGYTF.

This clone appeared once. The chain couples TRBV10-1 to TRBJ2-1; TRBD2 might be the D (7 bases). Germline V lookup: CDR1 WNHNN, CDR2 SYGVQD (reference sequence). The CDR3 is 15 amino acids. V lost 2 bases to trimming and J lost 4 bases, with 12 bases between them. The CDR3 coding sequence is TGCGCCAGCAGTGAGAAGGGGGGGATTTACAATGAGCAGTTCTTC. Translating gives CASSEKGGIYNEQFF.

This chain connects TRBV6-4 to TRBJ1-5, with unresolved D. Germline lookup yields CDR1 MRHNA and CDR2 SNTAGT. The CDR3 totals 14 residues. Trimming stripped 8 bases from V and 3 bases from J, with 14 bases between. In DNA, the CDR3 is TGTGCCAGCCCCCCTGACATTCTCAATCAGCCCCAGCATTTT. It encodes CASPPDILNQPQHF.

The rearrangement links TRBV28 to TRBJ2-3; D is unclear. The length of the CDR3 is 14 residues. Germline CDR1 is MDHEN and CDR2 is SYDVKM. The V gene lost 4 bases and the J gene lost 3 bases, with 11 bases spanning the gap. CDR3 in amino acids: CASSYRVVTDTQYF. Written as DNA, the CDR3 is TGTGCCAGCAGTTACCGGGTCGTTACAGATACGCAGTATTTT.

CDR3 in amino acids: CASSLAGDPEQYF. The DNA for the CDR3 is TGCGCCAGCAGCTTGGCCGGGGATCCTGAGCAGTACTTC. J is TRBJ2-7 and V is TRBV5-1; weak D call: TRBD2 (5 bases). Germline-derived CDR1 and CDR2 are SGHRS and YFSETQ. The V end was cut by 0 bases, the J end by 7 bases, with 11 bases between. This CDR3 comprises 13 residues.

This clone occurred once. The rearrangement uses TRBV9 and TRBJ2-6; D unclear. Germline assignment: CDR1 SGDLS and CDR2 YYNGEE. The CDR3 covers 16 residues. Trimming shortened V by 1 base and J by 0 bases, and 8 bases separated the two germline ends. The CDR3 protein is CASSVRLSSGANVLTF. CDR3 nucleotide sequence: TGTGCCAGCAGCGTACGCCTTAGCTCTGGGGCCAACGTCCTGACTTTC. The full variable domain, in which reference TRBV9 and TRBJ2-6 provide the parts outside the CDR3, is DSGVTQTPKHLITATGQRVTLRCSPRSGDLSVYWYQQSLDQGLQFLIQYYNGEERAKGNILERFSAQQFPDLHSELNLSSLELGDSALYFCASSVRLSSGANVLTFGAGSRLTVL.

The chain combines TRBV18 with TRBJ2-7; 10 bases are a match to TRBD2. Germline CDR1 is KGHSH and CDR2 is LQKENI. V was pared by 0 bases and J by 2 bases, with 4 bases of the junction left unmatched. The CDR3 length is 16 residues. The CDR3 nucleotides read TGTGCCAGCTCACCACCGGAGCGGGAGGGCCCCTACGAGCAGTACTTC. It codes for CASSPPEREGPYEQYF.

The chain joins TRBV6-1 to TRBJ2-3, with 9 bases matching TRBD1. Unmatched junction bases numbered 4, after V lost 1 base and J lost 5 bases. The CDR3 is made up of 15 amino acids. The V gene's germline CDR1 is MNHNS and CDR2 SASEGT. This chain's CDR3 is CASSEGTGAVDTQYF. The DNA of the CDR3 is TGTGCCAGCAGTGAAGGGACAGGGGCGGTAGATACGCAGTATTTT.

The J gene is TRBJ2-7, the V gene TRBV20-1; the D is unclear. Trimming removed 3 bases at V and 3 bases at J, with 6 bases between. The CDR3 has 11 residues. Germline V CDR1 and CDR2: DFQATT, SNEGSKA (reference sequence). The CDR3 region is CSARAGYEQYF. The CDR3 region has the DNA TGCAGTGCTAGGGCAGGCTACGAGCAGTACTTC.

About this clone: The sample has other DNA sequences that encode this CDR3 too. The V gene is TRBV4-3, the J gene TRBJ2-7; 9 bases are a match to TRBD1. Per the germline V gene, CDR1 is LGHNA and CDR2 is YSLEER. This CDR3 comprises 14 residues. The J segment lost 2 bases and the V segment lost 4 bases, leaving 3 bases of the junction unmatched. The CDR3 nucleotides read TGCGCCAGCAGCCCCGGGACAGGGACCTACGAGCAGTACTTC. Protein sequence: CASSPGTGTYEQYF.

V is TRBV11-2 and J is TRBJ2-1; D might be TRBD2 (6 bases). The germline V gene encodes CDR1 SGHAT and CDR2 FQNNGV. V shed 3 bases and J shed 0 bases, with 15 bases lying between them. The CDR3 sequence is 17 residues long. The CDR3: CASSFSGFRNSYNEQFF. CDR3 DNA sequence: TGTGCCAGCAGCTTCAGCGGGTTTCGGAACTCCTACAATGAGCAGTTCTTC.

Ten or more counts support this clone. The chain uses TRBV6-5 and TRBJ1-4; 10 positions agree with TRBD1. Losses at the gene ends were 0 bases for V and 8 bases for J; bases not matched to a gene: 6. The CDR3 covers 16 residues. The germline V gene encodes CDR1 MNHEY and CDR2 SVGAGI. As DNA, the CDR3 is TGTGCCAGCAGTTACTCGGGCGGGACAGGGGCGGAAAAACTGTTTTTT. Translation gives CASSYSGGTGAEKLFF.

A single count supports this clone. The V gene is TRBV28, the J gene TRBJ2-5; 13 positions match TRBD2. Germline V CDR1 and CDR2: MDHEN, SYDVKM. This CDR3 is built from 21 residues. V shed 2 bases, J shed 5 bases, and the junction held 20 bases outside the gene matches. This CDR3 is CASSLTLRTSGSFLDWETQYF. As DNA, the CDR3 is TGTGCCAGCAGTTTAACCCTTAGGACTAGCGGGAGTTTCTTAGATTGGGAGACCCAGTACTTC. Full variable domain (missing parts from reference TRBV28 and TRBJ2-5): DVKVTQSSRYLVKRTGEKVFLECVQDMDHENMFWYRQDPGLGLRLIYFSYDVKMKEKGDIPEGYSVSREKKERFSLILESASTNQTSMYLCASSLTLRTSGSFLDWETQYFGPGTRLLVL.

In DNA form, the CDR3 reads TGTGCCAGCGTAATTGCGTATAGGCAGGGTAACCCCTACGAGCAGTACTTC. Residues: CASVIAYRQGNPYEQYF. The J gene is TRBJ2-7, the V gene TRBV27; weak D call: TRBD1 (5 bases). The germline V gene has CDR1 MNHEY and CDR2 SMNVEV (reference sequence). The CDR3 runs 17 residues. V was trimmed by 8 bases and J by 2 bases, leaving 25 bases between them.

Only a few counts were recorded for this clone. CDR3 in amino acids: CASTQTGTGSPLHF. CDR3 sequence (DNA): TGTGCCAGCACCCAGACAGGGACGGGGTCACCCCTCCACTTT. The chain couples TRBV25-1 to TRBJ1-6; 7 nucleotides align to TRBD1. The CDR3 runs 14 residues. Germline V gene sequence: CDR1 MGHDK, CDR2 SYGVNS. After removal of 7 bases from V and 10 bases from J, the junction contained 10 bases not matched to a gene.

The CDR3 reads CAWTRGQGRTGELFF. CDR3 bases: TGTGCCTGGACAAGGGGACAGGGACGGACCGGGGAGCTGTTTTTT. The rearrangement links TRBV30 to TRBJ2-2; 9 nucleotides match TRBD1. Germline values: CDR1 GTSNPN, CDR2 SVGIG (reference sequence). This CDR3 has 15 residues. Trimming cost V 4 bases and J 5 bases; bases outside gene matches: 8.

The chain employs TRBV19 and TRBJ2-5; perhaps TRBD1 as D (8 bases). The V and J ends lost 5 bases and 6 bases respectively, with 13 bases between them. The CDR3 runs to 13 residues. Germline values: CDR1 LNHDA, CDR2 SQIVND (reference sequence). This CDR3 reads CASSVQGGKTQYF. The DNA of the CDR3 is TGTGCCAGTAGTGTACAGGGGGGGAAGACCCAGTACTTC.

The chain links TRBV5-4 to TRBJ2-5; D may be TRBD2 (7 bases). The V and J ends lost 4 bases and 5 bases respectively, with 15 bases between them. Germline V lookup: CDR1 SGHNT, CDR2 YYREEE (reference sequence). The CDR3 loop spans 14 amino acids. CDR3 region: CASSPGRGKETQYF. For the CDR3, the DNA is TGTGCCAGCAGCCCAGGGAGGGGGAAGGAGACCCAGTACTTC.

Only a few counts were recorded for this clone. The chain carries TRBV19 and TRBJ1-2; TRBD1 matches 7 bases. J gave up 8 bases and V 5 bases, and 8 bases lay outside the gene matches. CDR1 is LNHDA, CDR2 SQIVND, per germline (reference sequence). The CDR3 is made up of 13 amino acids. The CDR3 loop reads CASSFTGERGYTF. In nucleotides, the CDR3 is TGTGCCAGTAGTTTCACAGGGGAACGCGGCTACACCTTC. Variable domain in full (rest from reference TRBV19 and TRBJ1-2): DGGITQSPKYLFRKEGQNVTLSCEQNLNHDAMYWYRQDPGQGLRLIYYSQIVNDFQKGDIAEGYSVSREKKESFPLTVTSAQKNPTAFYLCASSFTGERGYTFGSGTRLTVV.